The 30 T cell receptor beta chains reported below all come from one sample, sequenced in a study of blood T cells in healthy people across ages. A second PCR, run for roughly 7 to 11 cycles, used a sample-barcoded 5' primer plus a J-beta primer mix. MiXCR, applied by TCRdb to the 5' RACE reads, yields one record per CDR3 protein. This table has 1.5 million to 2 million distinct CDR3 sequences, roughly 52% appearing once. Sequences were obtained from blood. The source of these receptors is a woman aged 40 to 50 in good health.

The chain couples TRBV20-1 to TRBJ2-5; either TRBD1 or TRBD2 may fit D (6 bases each). Trimming took 5 bases from V and 13 from J, leaving 14 bases between them. The CDR3 is 10 amino acids. Per germline, CDR1 DFQATT and CDR2 SNEGSKA (reference sequence). The CDR3 coding sequence is TGCAGTGCTCCCCGGGGGCGGTCGTACTTC. It codes for CSAPRGRSYF.

In this sample, this clonotype turned up once. The chain joins TRBV6-2 or TRBV6-3 to TRBJ2-7; TRBD2 matches 8 bases. The CDR3 has 16 residues. From germline, CDR1 is MNHEY and CDR2 SVGEGT. The V segment lost 3 bases and the J segment 2 bases; nucleotides outside the gene matches: 9. CDR3 nucleotides: TGTGCCAGCAGTTATTCCTTAGGCGGGGGGACCTACGAGCAGTACTTC. Translated, it gives CASSYSLGGGTYEQYF.

J is TRBJ2-1 and V is TRBV4-1; 8 nucleotides line up with TRBD2. There are 18 residues in the CDR3. Germline CDR1 and CDR2: MGHRA and YSYEKL. With V trimmed by 0 bases and J by 8 bases, 15 bases remained unmatched. CDR3 protein: CASSQDRAGGGSYDEQFF. The DNA of the CDR3 is TGCGCCAGCAGCCAAGATCGGGCTGGCGGGGGGTCGTACGATGAGCAGTTCTTC.

The V gene is TRBV20-1, the J gene TRBJ2-4; D is unclear. The J call is in doubt because the DNA end fits TRBJ2-7 better. CDR3 length: 15 amino acids. Germline V CDR1 and CDR2: DFQATT, SNEGSKA (reference sequence). CDR3 in DNA: TGCAGTGCTAGAGTTGGATTAGTAGTCATCCACGAGCAGTACTTC. Protein: CSARVGLVVIHEQYF.

A note on this clonotype: It may be a read error: a sequence one base away is much more abundant. The chain combines TRBV4-2 with TRBJ2-1; TRBD1 matches 8 bases. The germline CDR1 and CDR2 sequences are LGHNA and YNFKEQ. The CDR3 spans 15 residues. The CDR3 reads CVSSPDRGTYNEQFF. As DNA, the CDR3 is TGTGTCAGCAGCCCCGACAGGGGAACCTACAATGAGCAGTTCTTC.

V and J are TRBV7-9 and TRBJ2-1, with 12 nucleotides matching TRBD1. This CDR3 is built from 16 residues. J lost 5 bases, V lost 5 bases, and 7 bases had no gene match. Germline CDR1 reads SEHNR; CDR2 reads FQNEAQ (reference sequence). The CDR3 spells CASSHPRDRGHNEQFF. CDR3 coding DNA: TGTGCCAGCAGCCACCCCCGGGACAGGGGGCACAATGAGCAGTTCTTC.

The V gene is TRBV6-5, the J gene TRBJ2-1; the match to TRBD2 covers 12 bases. Germline V gene data show CDR1 as MNHEY and CDR2 as SVGAGI. The CDR3 consists of 19 residues. Germline trimming cut 3 bases from V and 7 bases from J; bases unmatched to any gene: 16. CDR3 protein: CASSYTGPGWTSGVNEQFF. CDR3 bases: TGTGCCAGCAGTTATACAGGACCAGGTTGGACTAGCGGGGTAAATGAGCAGTTCTTC.

In the case of this clonotype: Germline and junction disagree at one end, which may indicate a read error. The chain employs TRBV7-7 and TRBJ2-4; 7 nucleotides agree with TRBD1. The CDR3 is 16 amino acids. CDR1 and CDR2 (germline): SSHAT, FNYEAQ (reference sequence). The DNA of the CDR3 is TGTGCTAGCAGCTCCGCTCCCGGGACAGTCTATGGGGAGCAGTACTTC. Translation gives CASSSAPGTVYGEQYF.

The rearrangement uses TRBV7-8 and TRBJ1-5; possible D gene TRBD1, 6 bases. CDR1 and CDR2 from the germline V gene are SGHVS and FQNEAQ. V was trimmed by 2 bases and J by 0 bases, leaving 11 bases between them. The CDR3 runs to 16 residues. CDR3 in amino acids: CASSLPEGVSNQPQHF. Written as DNA, the CDR3 is TGTGCCAGCAGCTTACCGGAGGGGGTTAGCAATCAGCCCCAGCATTTT.

This clonotype was seen more than once but under ten times. This sequence joins TRBV6-2 or TRBV6-3 and TRBJ1-1; D is unclear. Between the trimmed V and J ends, which lost 0 bases and 3 bases, there was a span of 8 bases. Looked up from germline, CDR1 is MNHEY and CDR2 is SVGEGT. The CDR3 is 14 residues long. CDR3 in amino acids: CASSYSEVYTEAFF. The CDR3 DNA reads as TGTGCCAGCAGTTACTCAGAGGTCTACACTGAAGCTTTCTTT.

V and J are TRBV12-3 or TRBV12-4 and TRBJ2-3; D is possibly TRBD1 or TRBD2 (7 bases each). The V end was cut by 2 bases, the J end by 7 bases, with 16 bases between. CDR3 size: 15 residues. The CDR3, as DNA: TGTGCCAGCAGTTTACAGGGGGGGGGAGTCCATACGCAGTATTTT. Its protein product is CASSLQGGGVHTQYF.

As concerns this clonotype: The junction departs from the called germline gene at one end, perhaps through a read error. The gene calls are TRBV15 and TRBJ1-4, with D tentatively TRBD1 (5 bases). This CDR3 contains 13 residues. Germline V gene sequence: CDR1 LNHNV, CDR2 YYDKDF (reference sequence). The CDR3, as DNA: TGTGCCACCAGGAGAGGGGAGGGTGAAAAACTGTTTTTT. Translating it yields CATRRGEGEKLFF.

The rearrangement uses TRBV12-3 or TRBV12-4 and TRBJ2-7; 7 bases are shared with TRBD2. CDR3 length equals 15 residues. After removal of 4 bases from V and 7 bases from J, the junction contained 13 bases not matched to a gene. CDR3 nucleotides: TGTGCCAGCAGTTGGTCCGGACTAGAGAATAGTGAGCAGTACTTC. Amino acid sequence: CASSWSGLENSEQYF.

In its sample, this clonotype was seen a few times. V and J are TRBV7-2 and TRBJ2-5; D is unresolved. The V end was cut by 2 bases, the J end by 5 bases, with 9 bases between. This CDR3 is 13 amino acids long. CDR1 SGHTA and CDR2 FQGNSA come from the germline V gene. Here the CDR3 reads CASSLMALETQYF. The CDR3 DNA sequence: TGTGCCAGCAGCTTAATGGCCCTGGAGACCCAGTACTTC.

This sequence joins TRBV5-1 and TRBJ2-5; D may be TRBD1 (6 bases). Germline V gene lookup returns CDR1 SGHRS and CDR2 YFSETQ. V was trimmed by 1 base and J by 2 bases, leaving 24 bases between them. The CDR3 loop spans 19 amino acids. The CDR3 region is CASSLRARAFGGPQETQYF. The CDR3 DNA follows: TGCGCCAGCAGCTTGAGGGCCAGGGCTTTTGGGGGCCCACAAGAGACCCAGTACTTC. Variable domain in full (rest from reference TRBV5-1 and TRBJ2-5): KAGVTQTPRYLIKTRGQQVTLSCSPISGHRSVSWYQQTPGQGLQFLFEYFSETQRNKGNFPGRFSGRQFSNSRSEMNVSTLELGDSALYLCASSLRARAFGGPQETQYFGPGTRLLVL.

V usage is TRBV21-1 and J usage is TRBJ1-3; the table's D call, TRBD1, was not checked against the DNA. TRBV21-1 is a documented pseudogene. This CDR3 is built from 17 residues. CDR3 DNA sequence: TGTGCCAGCAGCAAAGATTCCGGGGAAGGGTCCGGAAACACCATATATTTT. Its protein is CASSKDSGEGSGNTIYF.

This clonotype was counted ten times or more. The chain uses TRBV4-3 and TRBJ2-1; 9 bases fit TRBD2. The V gene end was trimmed by 8 bases and the J gene end by 6 bases; junction bases not matched to a gene: 11. This CDR3 is built from 15 residues. From germline, CDR1 is LGHNA and CDR2 YSLEER. CDR3 region: CASSGSGGLGNEQFF. In DNA, the CDR3 is TGCGCCAGCTCGGGAAGCGGGGGGCTTGGCAATGAGCAGTTCTTC.

The chain employs TRBV7-9 and TRBJ2-5, with D tentatively TRBD2 (6 bases). CDR3 length equals 13 residues. CDR1 and CDR2 from the germline V gene are SEHNR and FQNEAQ (reference sequence). Trimming took off 5 bases at V and 5 bases at J, with 12 bases between the two ends. For the CDR3, the DNA is TGTGCCAGCAGCGCACTTGCGGGGGAGACCCAGTACTTC. This translates into CASSALAGETQYF.

This chain joins TRBV29-1 and TRBJ2-1; D remains ambiguous. This CDR3 spans 12 amino acids. Germline V lookup: CDR1 SQVTM, CDR2 ANQGSEA. Trimming pared 7 bases from V and 5 bases from J, leaving 12 bases between. The CDR3 DNA is TGCAGCGACCTGGTATGGGACAATGAGCAGTTCTTC. Its protein product is CSDLVWDNEQFF.

A few counts support this clonotype. V gene TRBV6-2 or TRBV6-3 combines with J gene TRBJ2-5; possibly TRBD2 for D (6 bases). The CDR3 runs to 14 residues. CDR1 MNHEY and CDR2 SVGEGT come from the germline V gene. V shed 2 bases and J shed 11 bases, with 18 bases lying between them. The CDR3 DNA is TGTGCCAGCAGTTACGATGGGACCTCGGGGGAGCAGTACTTC. This translates into CASSYDGTSGEQYF.

V gene TRBV25-1 combines with J gene TRBJ1-2, with 9 bases fitting TRBD1. Germline assignment: CDR1 MGHDK and CDR2 SYGVNS. This CDR3 has 14 residues. V was pared by 6 bases and J by 7 bases, with 9 bases of the junction left unmatched. In nucleotides, the CDR3 is TGTGCCAGCAGCCTTACAGGGGGCGCTTCTGGCTACACCTTC. Encoded protein: CASSLTGGASGYTF.

The chain uses TRBV6-5 and TRBJ2-5, with D possibly called TRBD1 or TRBD2 (5 bases each). The length of the CDR3 is 15 residues. Germline CDR1 MNHEY, CDR2 SVGAGI. V shed 6 bases and J shed 1 base, with 15 bases lying between them. CDR3 DNA: TGTGCCAGCAGACACCTAACCGGGACCCAAGAGACCCAGTACTTC. It is translated as CASRHLTGTQETQYF.

This chain links TRBV6-6 with TRBJ2-7; D is unresolved. V was cut by 2 bases and J by 0 bases, with 11 bases left in between. Looked up from germline, CDR1 is MNHNY and CDR2 is SVGAGI (reference sequence). The CDR3 spans 15 residues. This chain's CDR3 is CASSYTAASSYEQYF. The CDR3 DNA sequence: TGTGCCAGCAGTTACACGGCAGCCAGCTCCTACGAGCAGTACTTC.

This sequence joins TRBV3-1 and TRBJ2-5; 7 bases match TRBD2. Germline trimming cut 6 bases from V and 0 bases from J; bases unmatched to any gene: 4. The CDR3 runs 14 residues. Germline V gene data show CDR1 as LGHDT and CDR2 as YNNKEL (reference sequence). DNA for the CDR3: TGTGCCAGCAGGAGAGGGACTAACCAAGAGACCCAGTACTTC. Translating gives CASRRGTNQETQYF.

The rearrangement links TRBV7-2 to TRBJ1-2; 8 bases fit TRBD1. V was clipped by 5 bases and J by 5 bases; unmatched bases: 7. Germline V lookup: CDR1 SGHTA, CDR2 FQGNSA. The length of the CDR3 is 14 residues. CDR3 bases: TGTGCCAGCAGCACGAGGACAGGGATATATGGCTACACCTTC. Protein: CASSTRTGIYGYTF.

This clonotype appeared once. This chain uses TRBV7-2 with TRBJ2-5, with TRBD2 as a possible D gene (7 bases). Trimming pared 7 bases from V and 2 bases from J, leaving 17 bases between. The CDR3 has 15 amino acids. The germline CDR1 and CDR2 sequences are SGHTA and FQGNSA. In DNA, the CDR3 is TGTGCCAGCACTATCAACGGGGGGCTACAAGAGACCCAGTACTTC. Encoded protein: CASTINGGLQETQYF.

The genes are TRBV6-5 and TRBJ1-2, with TRBD1 identical over 7 bases. The germline V gene has CDR1 MNHEY and CDR2 SVGAGI. Unmatched junction bases numbered 3, after V lost 0 bases and J lost 5 bases. The CDR3 has 14 residues. For the CDR3, the DNA is TGTGCCAGCAGTTACTCGGCAGGGGGGTATGGCTACACCTTC. Its translation: CASSYSAGGYGYTF.

This sequence joins TRBV20-1 and TRBJ2-1; 11 bases line up with TRBD2. Trimming took 6 bases from V and 2 from J; bases not matched to a gene: 9. CDR3 length: 16 residues. Germline loops: CDR1 DFQATT, CDR2 SNEGSKA (reference sequence). The CDR3 loop reads CSATPLAGGPYNEQFF. DNA for the CDR3: TGCAGTGCGACGCCCCTAGCGGGGGGCCCCTACAATGAGCAGTTCTTC.

In this sample, this clonotype turned up a few times. The chain carries TRBV5-1 and TRBJ2-1, with D tentatively TRBD2 (7 bases). Germline lookup yields CDR1 SGHRS and CDR2 YFSETQ. This CDR3 has 15 residues. Trimming took 5 bases from V and 5 from J, leaving 17 bases between them. For the CDR3, the DNA is TGCGCCAGCAGAATCTTAGGGGGGGCCCACAATGAGCAGTTCTTC. It translates to CASRILGGAHNEQFF.

This chain links TRBV4-2 with TRBJ2-5; D possibly corresponds to TRBD2 (5 bases). The germline gives CDR1 LGHNA, CDR2 YNFKEQ. The CDR3 loop spans 17 amino acids. V was pared by 1 base and J by 0 bases, with 15 bases between. The CDR3 nucleotides are TGTGCCAGCAGCCAAGTTAGCGTTGACGAGTACCAAGAGACCCAGTACTTC. It yields the protein CASSQVSVDEYQETQYF.